This T cell receptor (beta chain) was recorded in a study of blood T cell repertoires in COVID-19. Background on the study: Specimens from acute and convalescent COVID-19 originated in the United States, Italy and Spain. Nucleic acid was either cDNA or gDNA, and it came from T cells, B-cell-depleted T cells, or PBMCs.

Trimming removed 5 bases from V and 4 bases from J, with 20 bases in between. Looked up from germline, CDR1 is SGHTA and CDR2 is FQGNSA. The CDR3 runs 16 residues. In the original workflow: Nucleated cell number was recorded as an estimate derived from reference gene primer amplification. Sequencing was performed with immunoSEQ multiplex PCR; in TCRdb, only in-frame clones are kept and a portion is missing. V and J calls and clone size are as listed in that table; D and trimming were resolved from the DNA. The table includes under 300,000 clones, roughly 82% detected once. Sequencing was performed on peripheral blood. The chain joins TRBV7-2 to TRBJ1-1; possibly TRBD1 for D (6 bases). The sequence derives from a man aged 35-49 years who had recovered from COVID-19. The CDR3 loop reads CASSPRDTFRGTEAFF. CDR3 nucleotide sequence: TGTGCCAGCAGCCCTCGGGACACCTTCCGAGGCACTGAAGCTTTCTTT. Drawing the rest from reference TRBV7-2 and TRBJ1-1, the complete variable domain is GAGVSQSPSNKVTEKGKDVELRCDPISGHTALYWYRQSLGQGLEFLIYFQGNSAPDKSGLPSDRFSAERTGGSVSTLTIQRTQQEDSAVYLCASSPRDTFRGTEAFFGQGTRLTVV.